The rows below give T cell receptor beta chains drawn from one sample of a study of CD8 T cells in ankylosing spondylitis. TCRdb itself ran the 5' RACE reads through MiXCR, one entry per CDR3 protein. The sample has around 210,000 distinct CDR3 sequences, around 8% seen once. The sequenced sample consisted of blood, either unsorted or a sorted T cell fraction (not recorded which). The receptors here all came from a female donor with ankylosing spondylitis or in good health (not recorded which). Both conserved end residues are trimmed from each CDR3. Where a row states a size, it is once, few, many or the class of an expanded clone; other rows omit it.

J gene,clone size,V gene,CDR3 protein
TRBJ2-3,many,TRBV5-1,ASSLDLKAKPTDTQY
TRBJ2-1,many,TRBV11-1,ASSQTPGTPRNYNEQF
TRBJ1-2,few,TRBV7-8,ASSGGGASGYGYT
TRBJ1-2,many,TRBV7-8,ASSPHDRGLTGGYT
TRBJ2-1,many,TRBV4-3,ASSQGLAGVGEQF
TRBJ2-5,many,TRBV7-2,ASSIRTSGPETQY
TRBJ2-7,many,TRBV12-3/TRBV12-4,ASSVNSYEQY
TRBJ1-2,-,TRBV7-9,ASSSKAAVGYT
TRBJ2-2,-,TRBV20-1,SARKLAGVPGELF
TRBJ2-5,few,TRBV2,ASSGEGLATQY
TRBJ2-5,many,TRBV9,ASSVAWGQATQY
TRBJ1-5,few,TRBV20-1,SAPPGQGVGVQPQH
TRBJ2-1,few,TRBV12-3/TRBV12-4,ASTMPLGLAGDSSYNEQF
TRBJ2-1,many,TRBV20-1,SARDFANEQF
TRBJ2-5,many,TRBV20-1,SAPSGPETQY
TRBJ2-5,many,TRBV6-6,ASELLETQY
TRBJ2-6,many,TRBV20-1,SASQISGANVLT
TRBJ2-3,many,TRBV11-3,ASSLSTINRGQPDTQY
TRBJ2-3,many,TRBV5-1,ASSLAPADTQY